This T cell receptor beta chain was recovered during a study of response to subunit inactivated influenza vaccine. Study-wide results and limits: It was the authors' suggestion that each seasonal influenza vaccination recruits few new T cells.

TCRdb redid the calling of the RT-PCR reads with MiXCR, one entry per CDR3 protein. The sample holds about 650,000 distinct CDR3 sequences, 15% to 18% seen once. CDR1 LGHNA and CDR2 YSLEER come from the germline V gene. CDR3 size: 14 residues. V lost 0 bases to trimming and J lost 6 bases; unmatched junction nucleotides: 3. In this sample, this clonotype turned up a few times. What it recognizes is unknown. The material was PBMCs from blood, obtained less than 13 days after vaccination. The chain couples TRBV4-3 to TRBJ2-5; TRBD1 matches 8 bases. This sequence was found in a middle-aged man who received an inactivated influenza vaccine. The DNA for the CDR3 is TGCGCCAGCAGCCAAGATAACAGGGGGAAGACCCAGTACTTC. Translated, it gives CASSQDNRGKTQYF.